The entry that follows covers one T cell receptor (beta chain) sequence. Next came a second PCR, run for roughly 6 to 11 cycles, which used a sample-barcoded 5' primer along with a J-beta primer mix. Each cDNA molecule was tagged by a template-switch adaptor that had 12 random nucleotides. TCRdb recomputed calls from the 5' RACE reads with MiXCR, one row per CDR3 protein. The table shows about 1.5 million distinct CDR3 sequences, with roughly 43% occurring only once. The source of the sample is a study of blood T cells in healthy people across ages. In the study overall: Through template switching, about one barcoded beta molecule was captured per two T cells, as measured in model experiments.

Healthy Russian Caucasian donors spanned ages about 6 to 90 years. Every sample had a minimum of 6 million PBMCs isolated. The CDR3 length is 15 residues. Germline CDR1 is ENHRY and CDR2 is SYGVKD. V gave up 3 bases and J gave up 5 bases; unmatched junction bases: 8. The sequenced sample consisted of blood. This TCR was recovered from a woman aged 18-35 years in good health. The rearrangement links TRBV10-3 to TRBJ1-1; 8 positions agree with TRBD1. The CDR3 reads CAISDPQGANTEAFF. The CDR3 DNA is TGTGCCATCAGTGATCCCCAGGGGGCGAATACTGAAGCTTTCTTT.